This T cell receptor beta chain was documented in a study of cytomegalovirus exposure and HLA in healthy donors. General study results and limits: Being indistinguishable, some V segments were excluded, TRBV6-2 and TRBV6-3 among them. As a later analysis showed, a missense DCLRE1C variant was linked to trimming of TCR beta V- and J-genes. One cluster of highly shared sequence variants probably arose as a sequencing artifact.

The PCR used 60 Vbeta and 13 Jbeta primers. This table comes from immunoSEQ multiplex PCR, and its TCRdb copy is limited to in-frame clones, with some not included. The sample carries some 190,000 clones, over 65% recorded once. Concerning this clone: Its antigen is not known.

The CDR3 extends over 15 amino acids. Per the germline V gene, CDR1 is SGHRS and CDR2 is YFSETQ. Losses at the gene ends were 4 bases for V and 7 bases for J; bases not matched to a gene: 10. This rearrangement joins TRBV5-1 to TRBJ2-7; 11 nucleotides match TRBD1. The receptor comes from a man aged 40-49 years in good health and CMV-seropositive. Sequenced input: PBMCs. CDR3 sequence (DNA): TGCGCCAGCAGCGCCTCGGGGGACAGGGGGGAGGAGCAGTACTTC. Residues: CASSASGDRGEEQYF. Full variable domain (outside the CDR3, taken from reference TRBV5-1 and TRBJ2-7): KAGVTQTPRYLIKTRGQQVTLSCSPISGHRSVSWYQQTPGQGLQFLFEYFSETQRNKGNFPGRFSGRQFSNSRSEMNVSTLELGDSALYLCASSASGDRGEEQYFGPGTRLTVT.